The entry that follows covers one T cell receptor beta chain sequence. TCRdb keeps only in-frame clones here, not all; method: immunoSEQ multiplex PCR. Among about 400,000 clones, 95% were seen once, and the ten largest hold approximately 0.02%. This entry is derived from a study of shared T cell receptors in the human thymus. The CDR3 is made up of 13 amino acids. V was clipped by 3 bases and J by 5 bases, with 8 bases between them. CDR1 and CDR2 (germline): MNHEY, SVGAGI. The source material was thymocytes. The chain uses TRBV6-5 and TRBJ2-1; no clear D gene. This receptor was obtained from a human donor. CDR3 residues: CASSYWRNNEQFF. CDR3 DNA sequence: TGTGCCAGCAGTTATTGGAGAAACAATGAGCAGTTCTTC.